This TCR beta chain appears in the sequencing data of a study of T cells in Graves' hyperthyroidism and ophthalmopathy. Researchers amplified the TCR beta CDR3 regions from RNA transcripts. TCR CDR3 regions were first amplified by RT-PCR with HTBI primers. TCRdb ran MiXCR on the multiplex PCR reads and lists one entry per CDR3 protein. Of around 610,000 distinct CDR3 sequences in the sample, approximately 14% are singletons; the top ten hold 3.5% to 4.5%. Many counts were recorded for this clonotype. This CDR3 region has 13 residues. With 7 bases clipped from V and 5 bases from J, the junction kept 10 bases outside the gene matches. The V gene's germline CDR1 is SQVTM and CDR2 ANQGSEA.

The receptor was isolated from a woman aged 35 to 49 with Graves' ophthalmopathy. This chain uses TRBV29-1 with TRBJ1-1; 7 bases match TRBD1. Sequenced input: blood. The CDR3 DNA follows: TGCAGCGGGGACAGCGGGGTAGGGACTGAAGCTTTCTTT. Translated, it gives CSGDSGVGTEAFF.